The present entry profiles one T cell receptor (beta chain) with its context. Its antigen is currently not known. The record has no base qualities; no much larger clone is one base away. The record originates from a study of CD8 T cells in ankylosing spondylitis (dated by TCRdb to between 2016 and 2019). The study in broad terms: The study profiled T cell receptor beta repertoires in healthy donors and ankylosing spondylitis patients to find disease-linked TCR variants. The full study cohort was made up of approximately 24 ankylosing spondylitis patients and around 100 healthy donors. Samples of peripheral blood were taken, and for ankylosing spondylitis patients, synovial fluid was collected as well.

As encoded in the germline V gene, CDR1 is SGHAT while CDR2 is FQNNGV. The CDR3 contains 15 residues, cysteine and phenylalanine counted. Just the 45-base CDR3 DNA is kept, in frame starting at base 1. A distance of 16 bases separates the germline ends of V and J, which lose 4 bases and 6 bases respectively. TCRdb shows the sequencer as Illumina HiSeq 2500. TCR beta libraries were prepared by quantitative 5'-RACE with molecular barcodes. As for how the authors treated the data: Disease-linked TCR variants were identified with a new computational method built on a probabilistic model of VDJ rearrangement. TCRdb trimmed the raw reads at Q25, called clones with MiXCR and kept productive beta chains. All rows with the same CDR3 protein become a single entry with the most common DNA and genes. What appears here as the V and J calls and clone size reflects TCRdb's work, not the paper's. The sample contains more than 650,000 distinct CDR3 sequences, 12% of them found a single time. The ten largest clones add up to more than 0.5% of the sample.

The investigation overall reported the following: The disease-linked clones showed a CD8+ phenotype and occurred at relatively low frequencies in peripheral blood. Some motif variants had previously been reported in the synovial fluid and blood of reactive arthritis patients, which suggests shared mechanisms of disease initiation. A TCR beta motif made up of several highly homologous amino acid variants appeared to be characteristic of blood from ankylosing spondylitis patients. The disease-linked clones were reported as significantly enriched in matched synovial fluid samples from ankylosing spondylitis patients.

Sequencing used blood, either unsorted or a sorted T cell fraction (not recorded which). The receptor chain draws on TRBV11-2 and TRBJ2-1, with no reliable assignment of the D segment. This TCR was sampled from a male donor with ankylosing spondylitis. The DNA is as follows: TGTGCCAGCAGCTCTTTGTTGGGCCGGGTCAATGAGCAGTTCTTC. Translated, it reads CASSSLLGRVNEQFF. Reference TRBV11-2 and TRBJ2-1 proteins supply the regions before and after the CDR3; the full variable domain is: EAGVAQSPRYKIIEKRQSVAFWCNPISGHATLYWYQQILGQGPKLLIQFQNNGVVDDSQLPKDRFSAERLKGVDSTLKIQPAKLEDSAVYLCASSSLLGRVNEQFFGPGTRLTVL.